This TCR beta chain comes out of a study of blood T cell repertoires in COVID-19. The method was immunoSEQ multiplex PCR; TCRdb's version includes in-frame clones alone and lacks a portion of them. The sample yields some 200,000 clones, just under 90% seen once. The CDR3 covers 13 residues. V was clipped by 3 bases and J by 7 bases, with 12 bases between them. Germline V lookup: CDR1 MNHEY, CDR2 SMNVEV (reference sequence). The genes are TRBV27 and TRBJ1-1, with D tentatively TRBD1 (6 bases). The source material was peripheral blood. This clonotype was sampled from a woman under 30 who had recovered from COVID-19. CDR3 coding DNA: TGTGCCAGCAGTTTTAGGGGGTCTAGTGAAGCTTTCTTT. Translating gives CASSFRGSSEAFF.